Below, one T cell receptor beta chain is given with its context. The antigen remains unidentified. The method was immunoSEQ multiplex PCR; TCRdb's version includes in-frame clones alone and lacks a portion of them. The sample gives fewer than 70,000 clones, around 90% of which show up once; 1.5% to 2.5% is in the top ten. The data stem from a study of a mutant IDH1 vaccine in newly diagnosed glioma. Specified time point: week 35, safety follow-up. All doses held 300 ug of mutant IDH1 20-mer peptide, with topical imiquimod. The CDR3 consists of 15 residues. V lost 5 bases to trimming and J lost 0 bases; unmatched junction nucleotides: 5. Germline values: CDR1 SGHTA, CDR2 FQGTGA.

This sequence joins TRBV7-3 and TRBJ2-3, with TRBD2 identical over 7 bases. This specimen was PBMCs, taken from a glioma patient whose treatment included an IDH1 peptide vaccine. The receptor's source is a man aged 25-45 years with glioma. The CDR3 sequence: CASSRGGTSTDTQYF. The CDR3 bases are TGTGCCAGCAGCCGCGGGGGAACTAGCACAGATACGCAGTATTTT.